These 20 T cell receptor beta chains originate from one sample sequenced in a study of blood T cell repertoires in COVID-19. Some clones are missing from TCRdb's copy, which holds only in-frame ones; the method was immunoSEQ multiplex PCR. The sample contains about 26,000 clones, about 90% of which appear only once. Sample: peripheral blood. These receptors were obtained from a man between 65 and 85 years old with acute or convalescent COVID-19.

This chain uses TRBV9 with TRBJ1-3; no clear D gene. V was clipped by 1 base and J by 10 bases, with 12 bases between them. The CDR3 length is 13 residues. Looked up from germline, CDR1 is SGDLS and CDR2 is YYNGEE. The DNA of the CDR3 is TGTGCCAGCAGCGTAAATTCCGGGGAAACCATATATTTT. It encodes CASSVNSGETIYF. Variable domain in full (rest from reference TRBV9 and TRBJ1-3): DSGVTQTPKHLITATGQRVTLRCSPRSGDLSVYWYQQSLDQGLQFLIQYYNGEERAKGNILERFSAQQFPDLHSELNLSSLELGDSALYFCASSVNSGETIYFGEGSWLTVV.

This CDR3 reads CASSPSTGVSPLHF. CDR3 coding DNA: TGTGCCAGCAGCCCATCGACAGGAGTTTCACCCCTCCACTTT. The chain has TRBV7-9 and TRBJ1-6; the D gene is possibly TRBD1 (6 bases). Per germline, CDR1 SEHNR and CDR2 FQNEAQ (reference sequence). CDR3 length: 14 residues. Trimming stripped 5 bases from V and 9 bases from J, with 14 bases between.

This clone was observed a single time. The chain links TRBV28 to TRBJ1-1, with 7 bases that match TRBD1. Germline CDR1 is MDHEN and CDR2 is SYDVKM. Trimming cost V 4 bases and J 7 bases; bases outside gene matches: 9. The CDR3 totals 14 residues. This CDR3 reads CASSSSGTANEAFF. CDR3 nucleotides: TGTGCCAGCAGTTCGTCCGGGACAGCAAATGAAGCTTTCTTT.

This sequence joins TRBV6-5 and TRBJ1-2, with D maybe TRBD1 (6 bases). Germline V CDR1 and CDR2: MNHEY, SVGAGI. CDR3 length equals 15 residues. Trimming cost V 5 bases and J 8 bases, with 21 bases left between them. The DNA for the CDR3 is TGTGCCAGCAGTAACAATGGGGGGGCGTTGAACGGCTACACCTTC. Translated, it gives CASSNNGGALNGYTF.

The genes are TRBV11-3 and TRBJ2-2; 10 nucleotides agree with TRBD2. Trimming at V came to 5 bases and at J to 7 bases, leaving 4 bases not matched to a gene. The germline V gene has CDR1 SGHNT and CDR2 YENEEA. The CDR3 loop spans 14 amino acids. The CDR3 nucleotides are TGTGCCAGCAGCCCTCGGACTAGCGGCGGGGAGCTGTTTTTT. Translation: CASSPRTSGGELFF.

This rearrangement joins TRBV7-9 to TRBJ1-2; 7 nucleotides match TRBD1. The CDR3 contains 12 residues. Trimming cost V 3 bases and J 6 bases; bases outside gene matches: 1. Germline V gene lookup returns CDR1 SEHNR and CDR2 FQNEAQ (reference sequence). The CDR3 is CASSLGQNGYTF. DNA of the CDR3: TGTGCCAGCAGCTTGGGACAGAATGGCTACACCTTC.

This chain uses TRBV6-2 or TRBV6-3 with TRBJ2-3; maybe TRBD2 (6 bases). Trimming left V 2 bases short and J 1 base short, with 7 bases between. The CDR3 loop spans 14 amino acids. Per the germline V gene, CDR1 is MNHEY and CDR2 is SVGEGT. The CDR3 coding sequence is TGTGCCAGCAGTTACAGCGGGCGCACAGATACGCAGTATTTT. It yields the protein CASSYSGRTDTQYF.

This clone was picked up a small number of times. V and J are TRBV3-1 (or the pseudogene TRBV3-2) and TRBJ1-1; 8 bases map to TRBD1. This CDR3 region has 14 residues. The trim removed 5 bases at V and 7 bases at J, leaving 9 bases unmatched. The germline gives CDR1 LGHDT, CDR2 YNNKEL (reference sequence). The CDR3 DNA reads TGTGCCAGCAGCTCTAAGTTGGGACAGGATGAAGCTTTCTTT. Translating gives CASSSKLGQDEAFF.

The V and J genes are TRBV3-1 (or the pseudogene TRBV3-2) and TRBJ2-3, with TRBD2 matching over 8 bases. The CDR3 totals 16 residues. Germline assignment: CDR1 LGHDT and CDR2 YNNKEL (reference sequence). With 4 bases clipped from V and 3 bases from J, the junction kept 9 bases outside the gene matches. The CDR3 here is CASSLPRSGTTDTQYF. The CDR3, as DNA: TGTGCCAGCAGCCTCCCCCGTAGCGGGACAACAGATACGCAGTATTTT.

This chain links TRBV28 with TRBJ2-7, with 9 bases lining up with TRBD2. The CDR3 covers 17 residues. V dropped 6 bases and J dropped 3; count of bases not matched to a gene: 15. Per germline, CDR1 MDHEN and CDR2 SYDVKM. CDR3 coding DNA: TGTGCCAGCAGCCCCCCGGGGGCTTCGACTAGCGGCTACGAGCAGTACTTC. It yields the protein CASSPPGASTSGYEQYF.

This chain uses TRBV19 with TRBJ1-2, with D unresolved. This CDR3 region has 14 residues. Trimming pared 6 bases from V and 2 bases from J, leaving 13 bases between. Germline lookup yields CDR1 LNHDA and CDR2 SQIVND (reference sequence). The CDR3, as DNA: TGTGCCAGTAGCGGCCGAGGGTGGAACTATGGCTACACCTTC. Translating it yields CASSGRGWNYGYTF.

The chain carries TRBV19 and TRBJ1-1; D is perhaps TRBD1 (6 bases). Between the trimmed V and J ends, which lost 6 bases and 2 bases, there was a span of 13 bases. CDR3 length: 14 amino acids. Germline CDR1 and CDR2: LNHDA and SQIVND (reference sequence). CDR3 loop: CASRWIRGNTEAFF. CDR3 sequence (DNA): TGTGCCAGTAGATGGATCAGGGGAAACACTGAAGCTTTCTTT.

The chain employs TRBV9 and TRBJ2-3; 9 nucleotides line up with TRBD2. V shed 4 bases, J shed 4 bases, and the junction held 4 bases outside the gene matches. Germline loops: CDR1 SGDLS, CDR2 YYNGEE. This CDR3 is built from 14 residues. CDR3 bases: TGTGCCAGCAGCACTGGGACTAGCCCAGATACGCAGTATTTT. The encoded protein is CASSTGTSPDTQYF.

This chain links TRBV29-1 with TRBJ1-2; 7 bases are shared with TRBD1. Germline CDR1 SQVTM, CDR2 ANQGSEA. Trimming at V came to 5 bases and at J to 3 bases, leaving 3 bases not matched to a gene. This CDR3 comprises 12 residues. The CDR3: CSVSGTDYGYTF. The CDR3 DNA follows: TGCAGCGTTTCCGGGACAGACTATGGCTACACCTTC.

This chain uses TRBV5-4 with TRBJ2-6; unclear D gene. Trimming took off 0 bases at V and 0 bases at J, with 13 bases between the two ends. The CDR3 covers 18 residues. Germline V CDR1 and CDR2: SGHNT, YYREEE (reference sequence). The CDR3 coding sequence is TGTGCCAGCAGCTTGGAGCCAGGCCCCAACTCTGGGGCCAACGTCCTGACTTTC. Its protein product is CASSLEPGPNSGANVLTF.

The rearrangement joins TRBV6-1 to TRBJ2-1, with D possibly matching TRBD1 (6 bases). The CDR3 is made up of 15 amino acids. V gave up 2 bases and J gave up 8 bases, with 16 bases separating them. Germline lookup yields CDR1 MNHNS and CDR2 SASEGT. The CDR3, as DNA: TGTGCCAGCAGTGAAATGACGACAGGCACACATGAGCAGTTCTTC. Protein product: CASSEMTTGTHEQFF.

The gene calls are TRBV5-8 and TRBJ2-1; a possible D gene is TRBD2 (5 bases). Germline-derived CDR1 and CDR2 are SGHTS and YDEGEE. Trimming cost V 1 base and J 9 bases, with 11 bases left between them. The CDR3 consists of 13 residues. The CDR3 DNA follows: TGTGCCAGCAGCTTGTATGCGGCGGGTGAGCAGTTCTTC. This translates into CASSLYAAGEQFF.

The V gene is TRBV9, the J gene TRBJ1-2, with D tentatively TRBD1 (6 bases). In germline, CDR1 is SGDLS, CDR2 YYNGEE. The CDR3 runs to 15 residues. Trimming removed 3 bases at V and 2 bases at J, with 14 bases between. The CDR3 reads CASSGDRPPNYGYTF. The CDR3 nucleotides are TGTGCCAGCAGCGGTGACAGGCCCCCGAACTATGGCTACACCTTC.

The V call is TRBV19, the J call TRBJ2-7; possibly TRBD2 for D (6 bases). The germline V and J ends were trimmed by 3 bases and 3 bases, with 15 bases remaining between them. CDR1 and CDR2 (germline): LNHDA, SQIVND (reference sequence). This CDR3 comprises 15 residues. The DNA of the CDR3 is TGTGCCAGTAGTATCGGGGGTTTCCCACTCTACGAGCAGTACTTC. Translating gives CASSIGGFPLYEQYF.

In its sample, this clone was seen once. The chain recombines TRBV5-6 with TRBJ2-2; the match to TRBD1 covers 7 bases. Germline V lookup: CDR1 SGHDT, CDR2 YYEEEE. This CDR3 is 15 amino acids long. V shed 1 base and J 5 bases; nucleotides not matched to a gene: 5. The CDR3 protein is CASSLRGQYTGELFF. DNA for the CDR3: TGTGCCAGCAGCTTGAGGGGACAGTATACCGGGGAGCTGTTTTTT.